The 22 T cell receptor beta chains below come from one sample, sequenced in a study of shared clonotypes between healthy human individuals (dated by TCRdb to about 2020). Receptor amplification or capture employed the immunoSEQ multiplex PCR assay. Sourced from immuneACCESS, this table was stored by TCRdb with only in-frame sequences that have V and J called. A share of the clones is absent; for the studies checked, an unresolved V gene accounts for under half, and the remainder has no known explanation. Recorded for this sample are roughly 700,000 clones; roughly 88% of them occurred a single time. The leading ten clones occupy 34% of the sample. The sequenced sample consisted of memory CD8+ T cells from PBMCs. What this sample's cell subset or site label stands for: CD45RO+ cells pooled with CCR7-negative TemRA cells. Receptors originate from a man aged 18-30 years in good health. Some clones in this sample may be carry-over from other donors' samples.

The V gene is TRBV29-1, the J gene TRBJ2-1; TRBD2 agrees at 7 bases. Germline V gene data show CDR1 as SQVTM and CDR2 as ANQGSEA. This CDR3 region has 13 residues. The V and J ends lost 4 bases and 6 bases, in that order; junction bases with no gene match: 6. The CDR3 spells CSVAVTSLNEQFF. The CDR3 coding sequence is TGCAGCGTTGCGGTGACTAGCCTCAATGAGCAGTTCTTC.

With regard to this clone: Germline is not matched at one junction end, which may reflect a read error. This chain's CDR3 is CAGSPNPGLVFHEQYF. CDR3 bases: TGCGCCGGCAGCCCTAACCCGGGACTAGTGTTTCACGAGCAGTACTTC. The gene calls are TRBV5-1 and TRBJ2-7, with 8 bases identical to TRBD2. This CDR3 contains 16 residues. Germline V lookup: CDR1 SGHRS, CDR2 YFSETQ. The full variable domain, its missing parts supplied by reference TRBV5-1 and TRBJ2-7, is KAGVTQTPRYLIKTRGQQVTLSCSPISGHRSVSWYQQTPGQGLQFLFEYFSETQRNKGNFPGRFSGRQFSNSRSEMNVSTLELGDSALYLCAGSPNPGLVFHEQYFGPGTRLTVT.

V gene TRBV7-9 combines with J gene TRBJ2-2; D gene uncertain. The CDR3 covers 18 residues. Germline CDR1 SEHNR, CDR2 FQNEAQ (reference sequence). V lost 4 bases and J lost 1, with 19 bases in between. CDR3 region: CASSYRQPSEENTGELFF. The CDR3 DNA reads as TGTGCCAGCAGCTATAGACAACCCTCGGAAGAGAACACCGGGGAGCTGTTTTTT.

This rearrangement joins TRBV7-6 to TRBJ2-7; no firm D call. There are 14 residues in the CDR3. V lost 1 base to trimming and J lost 1 base, with 8 bases between them. Germline CDR1 reads SGHVS; CDR2 reads FNYEAQ. The CDR3 DNA is TGTGCCAGCAGCTTAGGTCCGGATTCCTACGAGCAGTACTTC. As protein: CASSLGPDSYEQYF.

The chain couples TRBV14 to TRBJ2-7; D perhaps matches TRBD2 (6 bases). Trimming cost V 0 bases and J 4 bases, with 19 bases left between them. Germline loops: CDR1 SGHDN, CDR2 FVKESK. The CDR3 runs 17 residues. Here the CDR3 reads CASSQDEFGTAPYEQYF. CDR3 nucleotides: TGTGCCAGCAGCCAAGATGAGTTCGGGACTGCACCGTACGAGCAGTACTTC.

The chain carries TRBV5-4 and TRBJ2-7, with no clear D. Germline-derived CDR1 and CDR2 are SGHNT and YYREEE (reference sequence). V lost 1 base to trimming and J lost 6 bases, with 11 bases between them. CDR3 size: 13 residues. The CDR3 sequence: CASSLSPRLEQYF. The CDR3 DNA sequence: TGTGCCAGCAGCTTGAGTCCCCGACTCGAGCAGTACTTC.

CDR3 in amino acids: CASILAGRPNTEAFF. CDR3 coding DNA: TGTGCCAGTATCCTAGCGGGCAGACCGAACACTGAAGCTTTCTTT. This rearrangement joins TRBV19 to TRBJ1-1; D remains ambiguous. CDR1 is LNHDA and CDR2 is SQIVND in the germline V gene (reference sequence). Trimming left V 7 bases short and J 1 base short, with 16 bases between. The CDR3 contains 15 residues.

The chain joins TRBV6-6 to TRBJ2-1; perhaps TRBD2 as D (5 bases). Germline-derived CDR1 and CDR2 are MNHNY and SVGAGI (reference sequence). The CDR3 contains 15 residues. The germline V and J ends were trimmed by 1 base and 0 bases, with 7 bases remaining between them. CDR3 sequence: CASSYLGSSYNEQFF. In DNA form, the CDR3 reads TGTGCCAGCAGTTACTTGGGGAGCTCCTACAATGAGCAGTTCTTC.

The chain employs TRBV5-5 and TRBJ1-1, with D possibly matching TRBD1 (6 bases). The CDR3 sequence is 15 residues long. CDR1 and CDR2 (germline): SGHKS, YYEKEE (reference sequence). Trimming pared 0 bases from V and 2 bases from J, leaving 11 bases between. The CDR3 coding sequence is TGTGCCAGCAGCTTGGGGGACATGGGAAACACTGAAGCTTTCTTT. This encodes CASSLGDMGNTEAFF.

The chain uses TRBV4-1 and TRBJ2-7, with 8 bases matching TRBD1. V was clipped by 2 bases and J by 4 bases; unmatched bases: 10. This CDR3 region has 16 residues. CDR1 is MGHRA, CDR2 YSYEKL, per germline. In DNA, the CDR3 is TGCGCCAGCAGCCAACAAACAAACAGGGGGGAGTACGAGCAGTACTTC. Residues: CASSQQTNRGEYEQYF.

The chain employs TRBV25-1 and TRBJ2-5, with 13 bases identical to TRBD2. Per germline, CDR1 MGHDK and CDR2 SYGVNS. The junction had 6 bases not matched to a gene; V was cut back by 10 bases and J by 4 bases. The CDR3 is made up of 14 amino acids. CDR3 protein: CATLGLAGVETQYF. CDR3 DNA sequence: TGTGCCACCTTAGGACTAGCGGGAGTAGAGACCCAGTACTTC.

J is TRBJ2-3 and V is TRBV9; D might be TRBD2 (5 bases). From germline, CDR1 is SGDLS and CDR2 YYNGEE. Trimming stripped 0 bases from V and 0 bases from J, with 14 bases between. There are 17 residues in the CDR3. CDR3: CASSVDTRQGSTDTQYF. The CDR3 nucleotides are TGTGCCAGCAGCGTAGATACTAGACAAGGTAGCACAGATACGCAGTATTTT.

The chain links TRBV6-1 to TRBJ1-1; 7 nucleotides line up with TRBD1. Germline V lookup: CDR1 MNHNS, CDR2 SASEGT. This CDR3 contains 20 residues. V dropped 4 bases and J dropped 3; count of bases not matched to a gene: 23. CDR3 in amino acids: CASSGLKWWDSESRYTEAFF. DNA of the CDR3: TGTGCCAGCAGTGGACTTAAATGGTGGGACAGCGAATCAAGGTACACTGAAGCTTTCTTT.

The chain uses TRBV7-9 and TRBJ2-3; D possibly corresponds to TRBD2 (5 bases). Germline V gene sequence: CDR1 SEHNR, CDR2 FQNEAQ (reference sequence). V gave up 5 bases and J gave up 7 bases, with 13 bases separating them. This CDR3 spans 13 amino acids. The CDR3 here is CASSLSGENTQYF. Written as DNA, the CDR3 is TGTGCCAGCAGCCTTTCCGGGGAGAATACGCAGTATTTT.

The gene calls are TRBV11-3 and TRBJ2-1; D possibly corresponds to TRBD2 (6 bases). Germline V CDR1 and CDR2: SGHNT, YENEEA. V gave up 0 bases and J gave up 10 bases, with 19 bases separating them. The CDR3 length is 16 residues. In DNA, the CDR3 is TGTGCCAGCAGCTTAGATCAGGAGGGGATCGGCGGAGAGCAGTTCTTC. The encoded protein is CASSLDQEGIGGEQFF.

The genes are TRBV15 and TRBJ2-7; D is perhaps TRBD2 (6 bases). The germline CDR1 and CDR2 sequences are LNHNV and YYDKDF (reference sequence). V was cut by 3 bases and J by 8 bases, with 17 bases left in between. The CDR3 spans 14 residues. The CDR3 coding sequence is TGTGCCACCAGCAGCCCGGGAGCCGATTTGAAGCAGTACTTC. Translation: CATSSPGADLKQYF.

The sample holds a few counts of this clone. The chain has TRBV30 and TRBJ1-5, with a tentative D call TRBD1 (5 bases). With 0 bases removed from V and 4 bases from J, the gap between germline ends came to 10 bases. The germline V gene has CDR1 GTSNPN and CDR2 SVGIG (reference sequence). The CDR3 length is 14 residues. This CDR3 is CAWSVGGENQPQHF. The CDR3 DNA is TGTGCCTGGAGTGTCGGAGGGGAAAATCAGCCCCAGCATTTT.

The V and J genes are TRBV27 and TRBJ2-1; TRBD2 matches 8 bases. The CDR3 has 13 amino acids. Looked up from germline, CDR1 is MNHEY and CDR2 is SMNVEV (reference sequence). V lost 3 bases and J lost 8; bases outside the gene matches: 3. The CDR3 nucleotides read TGTGCCAGCAGTTTGGGACTAGTCGATGAGCAGTTCTTC. This gives the protein CASSLGLVDEQFF.

This clone occurred a few times. The chain joins TRBV7-9 to TRBJ1-5, with 7 positions matching TRBD1. The CDR3 is 15 residues long. V gave up 1 base and J gave up 0 bases; unmatched junction bases: 0. CDR1 is SEHNR, CDR2 FQNEAQ, per germline (reference sequence). The CDR3 DNA follows: TGTGCCAGCAGCTTAGGGACAGGTAGCAATCAGCCCCAGCATTTT. It codes for CASSLGTGSNQPQHF. Combining the CDR3 with reference TRBV7-9 and TRBJ1-5 gives the whole variable domain DTGVSQNPRHKITKRGQNVTFRCDPISEHNRLYWYRQTLGQGPEFLTYFQNEAQLEKSRLLSDRFSAERPKGSFSTLEIQRTEQGDSAMYLCASSLGTGSNQPQHFGDGTRLSIL.

The CDR3: CASSSSEQGPGTDTQYF. CDR3 DNA: TGTGCCAGCAGCTCATCAGAACAAGGGCCGGGCACAGATACGCAGTATTTT. V gene TRBV2 combines with J gene TRBJ2-3, with D unresolved. The V end lost 6 bases, the J end lost 1 base, and 20 bases lay between the germline ends. The CDR3 sequence is 17 residues long. From germline, CDR1 is SNHLY and CDR2 FYNNEI. The complete variable domain, with remaining parts taken from reference TRBV2 and TRBJ2-3, reads EPEVTQTPSHQVTQMGQEVILRCVPISNHLYFYWYRQILGQKVEFLVSFYNNEISEKSEIFDDQFSVERPDGSNFTLKIRSTKLEDSAMYFCASSSSEQGPGTDTQYFGPGTRLTVL.

DNA of the CDR3: TGTGCCAGCCCCCATCCCCAGGACCGAATGTCTGGAAACACCATATATTTT. It translates to CASPHPQDRMSGNTIYF. The chain combines TRBV18 with TRBJ1-3; D unresolved. Trimming removed 8 bases at V and 1 base at J, with 21 bases between. The length of the CDR3 is 17 residues. CDR1 and CDR2 (germline): KGHSH, LQKENI.

The chain is built from TRBV6-1 and TRBJ1-2; D ambiguous. Per germline, CDR1 MNHNS and CDR2 SASEGT. The CDR3 sequence is 12 residues long. The V gene lost 9 bases and the J gene lost 1 base, with 9 bases spanning the gap. In DNA form, the CDR3 reads TGTGCCAGTGGAGCCCTTAACTATGGCTACACCTTC. Its protein is CASGALNYGYTF.